These 30 T cell receptor beta chains share one sample of origin, sequenced in a study of molecular identifiers for immune sequencing clone quantification. TCRdb passed the PCR reads through MiXCR, listing each CDR3 protein once. This sample has about 320,000 distinct CDR3 sequences; roughly 23% occur once, and the top ten carry under 0.95%. The sample was naive CD8+ T cells from blood, with Jurkat cell RNA spiked in. The subset is: FACS-sorted CD8+CD4-CCR7+CD45RA+ naive T cells. Source of these receptors: a human donor in good health. Some libraries in this study had Jurkat cell RNA spiked in.

Regarding this clonotype: This may arise from a read error, as a much more abundant clone is one base away. The chain carries TRBV2 and TRBJ2-3, with 12 bases identical to TRBD2. The germline V gene has CDR1 SNHLY and CDR2 FYNNEI. The CDR3 loop spans 15 amino acids. The CDR3 region is CATLTSGRSTDTQYF. The CDR3 DNA reads TGTGCTACGTTAACTAGCGGGAGGTCCACAGATACGCAGTATTTT.

This clonotype came up many times. V gene TRBV20-1 combines with J gene TRBJ2-7, with D unresolved. The CDR3 runs to 11 residues. V lost 7 bases and J lost 4, with 11 bases in between. The germline gives CDR1 DFQATT, CDR2 SNEGSKA (reference sequence). CDR3 loop: CSVQETYEQYF. In DNA form, the CDR3 reads TGCAGTGTTCAGGAGACGTACGAGCAGTACTTC.

A remark on this clonotype: Being one base from a much bigger clone, this may be a read error. The gene calls are TRBV7-9 and TRBJ1-4; TRBD1 agrees at 8 bases. This CDR3 region has 16 residues. Germline CDR1 reads SEHNR; CDR2 reads FQNEAQ (reference sequence). The CDR3 coding sequence is TGTGCCAGCAGCTACCGGACAGGGAGAGATAATGGAAAACTGTTTTTT. It translates to CASSYRTGRDNGKLFF.

At least ten counts were recorded for this clonotype. The chain couples TRBV4-3 to TRBJ1-3, with a weak D call TRBD1 (5 bases). The germline CDR1 and CDR2 sequences are LGHNA and YSLEER. This CDR3 comprises 18 residues. V lost 0 bases and J lost 0, with 15 bases in between. The CDR3 protein is CASSQDRSGLHSGNTIYF. The CDR3 DNA sequence: TGCGCCAGCAGCCAAGATCGATCAGGGTTGCACTCTGGAAACACCATATATTTT.

The chain combines TRBV7-2 with TRBJ2-3; weak D call: TRBD2 (5 bases). With 3 bases removed from V and 1 base from J, the gap between germline ends came to 11 bases. Germline CDR1 reads SGHTA; CDR2 reads FQGNSA. This CDR3 spans 15 amino acids. CDR3 DNA: TGTGCCAGCAGCTTCTACGAAGCGGGCACAGATACGCAGTATTTT. This gives the protein CASSFYEAGTDTQYF.

This clonotype was counted a few times. V is TRBV2 and J is TRBJ2-3; D is unresolved. Trimming removed 8 bases from V and 2 bases from J, with 5 bases in between. The CDR3 loop spans 11 amino acids. Germline values: CDR1 SNHLY, CDR2 FYNNEI. The CDR3 loop is CASYLTDTQYF. The CDR3 DNA reads as TGTGCCAGCTATCTCACAGATACGCAGTATTTT.

As to this clonotype: This may stem from a read error, because a much larger clone lies one nucleotide away. This chain connects TRBV9 to TRBJ2-3, with 10 bases aligning to TRBD2. Germline V gives CDR1 SGDLS, CDR2 YYNGEE. This CDR3 comprises 15 residues. CDR3 nucleotide sequence: TGTGTCAGCAGCGTAAGCGGGGGGGCCATAGATACGCAGTATTTT. The encoded protein is CVSSVSGGAIDTQYF.

This clonotype was observed at least ten times. The chain recombines TRBV29-1 with TRBJ1-1; D is uncertain. The germline gives CDR1 SQVTM, CDR2 ANQGSEA. The CDR3 extends over 12 amino acids. Trimming cost V 5 bases and J 1 base, with 8 bases left between them. The CDR3 DNA reads as TGCAGCGTTATACGACAGAACACTGAAGCTTTCTTT. Amino acid sequence: CSVIRQNTEAFF.

This clonotype was seen many times. The chain joins TRBV5-1 to TRBJ2-3; D is perhaps TRBD2 (5 bases). The CDR3 sequence is 15 residues long. The V gene's germline CDR1 is SGHRS and CDR2 YFSETQ. Between the trimmed V and J ends, which lost 4 bases and 0 bases, there was a span of 12 bases. CDR3 sequence (DNA): TGCGCCAGCAGCACCTCAGCGGCGAGCACAGATACGCAGTATTTT. Its protein is CASSTSAASTDTQYF.

The V and J genes are TRBV3-1 and TRBJ2-1; 8 nucleotides match TRBD2. The CDR3 runs 14 residues. J was trimmed by 7 bases and V by 4 bases; bases with no gene match: 6. CDR1 and CDR2 (germline): LGHDT, YNNKEL (reference sequence). The CDR3 loop reads CASSPAGLGNEQFF. In DNA, the CDR3 is TGTGCCAGCAGCCCAGCGGGACTAGGTAATGAGCAGTTCTTC.

As to this clonotype: A clone one base away is much larger, so this may be a read error. This rearrangement joins TRBV20-1 to TRBJ2-7; 10 nucleotides agree with TRBD1. Germline CDR1 DFQATT, CDR2 SNEGSKA (reference sequence). This CDR3 spans 13 amino acids. After removal of 5 bases from V and 7 bases from J, the junction contained 8 bases not matched to a gene. The CDR3 bases are TGCAGTGCTTCCAGGACAGGGGGGTGGGAGCAGTACTTC. This translates into CSASRTGGWEQYF.

This chain uses TRBV27 with TRBJ2-3; 9 nucleotides match TRBD2. V shed 8 bases and J 3 bases; nucleotides not matched to a gene: 21. Germline V gene sequence: CDR1 MNHEY, CDR2 SMNVEV (reference sequence). The length of the CDR3 is 19 residues. The CDR3 is CASAPLGVAGADETDTQYF. CDR3 nucleotide sequence: TGTGCCAGCGCCCCCCTCGGAGTAGCGGGAGCTGACGAGACAGATACGCAGTATTTT.

This clonotype was counted between two and nine times. This chain joins TRBV27 and TRBJ1-1; D perhaps matches TRBD1 (5 bases). This CDR3 spans 14 amino acids. Between the trimmed V and J ends, which lost 3 bases and 6 bases, there was a span of 14 bases. CDR1 and CDR2 (germline): MNHEY, SMNVEV (reference sequence). The CDR3, as DNA: TGTGCCAGCAGTTTGGGAGGGGTAGGCGCTGAAGCTTTCTTT. It specifies CASSLGGVGAEAFF.

On this clonotype: It may be a read error: a sequence one base away is much more abundant. The rearrangement links TRBV11-2 to TRBJ2-3, with D possibly called TRBD1 or TRBD2 (6 bases each). The germline CDR1 and CDR2 sequences are SGHAT and FQNNGV. The CDR3 sequence is 16 residues long. Trimming took off 5 bases at V and 4 bases at J, with 19 bases between the two ends. The CDR3 sequence: CASSAPLEGGADTQYF. In nucleotides, the CDR3 is TGTGCCAGCAGCGCCCCTCTAGAGGGGGGAGCAGATACGCAGTATTTT.

This clonotype has ten or more counts. The chain has TRBV28 and TRBJ1-1, with D maybe TRBD1 (5 bases). The germline gives CDR1 MDHEN, CDR2 SYDVKM. CDR3 length: 14 residues. V lost 3 bases and J 5 bases, leaving 13 bases between the germline ends. The CDR3 reads CASSLQGLVTEAFF. The CDR3 nucleotides read TGTGCCAGCAGTTTGCAGGGTCTCGTTACTGAAGCTTTCTTT.

This clonotype was counted a single time. A junction end diverges from the germline sequence, so it may reflect a read error. The chain is built from TRBV7-9 and TRBJ2-7, with no clear D. Germline V gene data show CDR1 as SEHNR and CDR2 as FQNEAQ (reference sequence). The CDR3 runs 14 residues. The CDR3 nucleotides are TGTGCCAGCAGCTTAAGTGGCCCCTCCTACGTGCAGTACTTC. Its protein is CASSLSGPSYVQYF.

This clonotype was seen repeatedly, ten times or more. This chain joins TRBV12-3 or TRBV12-4 and TRBJ2-7, with 7 bases matching TRBD2. This CDR3 spans 14 amino acids. After removal of 7 bases from V and 5 bases from J, the junction contained 11 bases not matched to a gene. CDR3 DNA: TGTGCCAGCAACCTGGGGGGGTTCGGGAACGAGCAGTACTTC. This translates into CASNLGGFGNEQYF.

This clonotype was observed at least ten times. The chain is built from TRBV29-1 and TRBJ2-6; TRBD1 agrees at 7 bases. The germline gives CDR1 SQVTM, CDR2 ANQGSEA. V shed 4 bases and J 4 bases; nucleotides not matched to a gene: 10. The CDR3 runs 16 residues. The CDR3 nucleotides read TGCAGCGTTGCTGGGGACAGTCCTATGGGGGCCAACGTCCTGACTTTC. Translated: CSVAGDSPMGANVLTF.

Ten or more counts support this clonotype. The chain couples TRBV7-6 to TRBJ2-7; D is unresolved. From germline, CDR1 is SGHVS and CDR2 FNYEAQ. V was pared by 5 bases and J by 5 bases, with 19 bases between. The length of the CDR3 is 15 residues. In DNA, the CDR3 is TGTGCCAGCAGCCCTTATGTCCGGTCTGGGGACGAGCAGTACTTC. Translation: CASSPYVRSGDEQYF. The whole variable domain, remainder taken from reference TRBV7-6 and TRBJ2-7, is GAGVSQSPRYKVTKRGQDVALRCDPISGHVSLYWYRQALGQGPEFLTYFNYEAQQDKSGLPNDRFSAERPEGSISTLTIQRTEQRDSAMYRCASSPYVRSGDEQYFGPGTRLTVT.

Worth noting for this clonotype: A much larger clonotype is one base distant, so this may be a read error. The CDR3 does not end in the conserved phenylalanine or tryptophan, so this is likely a read error. The chain joins TRBV19 to TRBJ2-7, with D possibly called TRBD1 or TRBD2 (5 bases each). Trimming shortened V by 3 bases and J by 6 bases, and 15 bases separated the two germline ends. CDR3 size: 14 residues. Germline CDR1 and CDR2: LNHDA and SQIVND (reference sequence). The CDR3 reads CASSIGAGRSEQYL. The CDR3 bases are TGTGCCAGTAGTATCGGGGCAGGAAGAAGCGAGCAGTACCTC.

The sample holds many counts of this clonotype. The V gene is TRBV21-1, the J gene TRBJ2-4; TRBD1, the table's D call, lacks a check against the DNA. TRBV21-1 is reported as a pseudogene. The CDR3 consists of 17 residues. CDR3 DNA sequence: TGTGCCAGCAGCAAAGGAGCAGGGGGCTTTGCCAAAAACATTCAGTACTTC. Its translation: CASSKGAGGFAKNIQYF.

This clonotype was found many times. This chain links TRBV20-1 with TRBJ2-5, with TRBD2 identical over 10 bases. J gave up 1 base and V 4 bases, and 6 bases lay outside the gene matches. Looked up from germline, CDR1 is DFQATT and CDR2 is SNEGSKA (reference sequence). This CDR3 comprises 15 residues. Here the CDR3 reads CSATSLAGAQETQYF. The DNA for the CDR3 is TGCAGTGCTACGAGTCTAGCGGGGGCCCAAGAGACCCAGTACTTC.

The table lists this clonotype with many counts. The chain carries TRBV5-4 and TRBJ2-3; D is possibly TRBD2 (6 bases). Germline V gives CDR1 SGHNT, CDR2 YYREEE (reference sequence). The CDR3 is 14 amino acids. With 0 bases removed from V and 3 bases from J, the gap between germline ends came to 8 bases. This chain's CDR3 is CASSLGLATDTQYF. The CDR3 DNA reads TGTGCCAGCAGCTTGGGGCTAGCGACAGATACGCAGTATTTT.

This clonotype has a count of ten or more. This chain uses TRBV6-5 with TRBJ2-3; 9 bases are shared with TRBD1. CDR1 and CDR2 from the germline V gene are MNHEY and SVGAGI. The trim removed 8 bases at V and 3 bases at J, leaving 6 bases unmatched. There are 14 residues in the CDR3. In DNA, the CDR3 is TGTGCCAGCCAAGAGGACAGGGGAACAGATACGCAGTATTTT. This gives the protein CASQEDRGTDTQYF.

A note on this clonotype: Being one base from a much bigger clone, this may be a read error. CDR3 sequence (DNA): TGTACCAGCAGTTACTCGACGGGGTTTCAGCCCCAGCATTTT. As protein: CTSSYSTGFQPQHF. The chain has TRBV6-2 or TRBV6-3 and TRBJ1-5; D ambiguous. Germline values: CDR1 MNHEY, CDR2 SVGEGT. The CDR3 runs to 14 residues.

This clonotype was detected ten times or more. This chain connects TRBV2 to TRBJ2-4; D not resolved. V was shortened by 2 bases and J by 6 bases, with 11 bases between the two germline ends. This CDR3 has 14 amino acids. Germline CDR1 is SNHLY and CDR2 is FYNNEI. The CDR3 loop is CASSELGRLNIQYF. DNA of the CDR3: TGTGCCAGCAGTGAATTGGGCAGATTAAACATTCAGTACTTC.

This clonotype was seen repeatedly, ten times or more. The chain couples TRBV2 to TRBJ2-7; a possible D gene is TRBD1 (5 bases). Trimming stripped 4 bases from V and 3 bases from J, with 22 bases between. The germline CDR1 and CDR2 sequences are SNHLY and FYNNEI. CDR3 length: 17 amino acids. The DNA for the CDR3 is TGTGCCAGCAGTGTTATCGAGGCAGGGCCCTTGTACTACGAGCAGTACTTC. It translates to CASSVIEAGPLYYEQYF.

This clonotype was counted at least ten times. The V gene is TRBV14, the J gene TRBJ2-3; TRBD1 is a possible D gene (5 bases). The length of the CDR3 is 14 residues. V was trimmed by 0 bases and J by 7 bases, leaving 11 bases between them. The germline V gene has CDR1 SGHDN and CDR2 FVKESK. CDR3 loop: CASSQDQGLNTQYF. Written as DNA, the CDR3 is TGTGCCAGCAGCCAAGATCAGGGCTTGAATACGCAGTATTTT.

This clonotype has ten or more counts. The chain links TRBV28 to TRBJ1-1, with TRBD1 matching over 9 bases. The ends lost 7 bases at V and 4 bases at J; junction bases unmatched: 7. Germline V gene data show CDR1 as MDHEN and CDR2 as SYDVKM. This CDR3 spans 14 amino acids. CDR3 nucleotides: TGTGCCAGCAAGAACAGGGGGCTGGGCACTGAAGCTTTCTTT. Translation gives CASKNRGLGTEAFF.

This clonotype was picked up a small number of times. This sequence joins TRBV2 and TRBJ2-2; D is unresolved. V was shortened by 7 bases and J by 1 base, with 4 bases between the two germline ends. This CDR3 has 12 residues. The germline CDR1 and CDR2 sequences are SNHLY and FYNNEI. CDR3 sequence: CASKENTGELFF. The CDR3 DNA is TGTGCCAGCAAGGAGAACACCGGGGAGCTGTTTTTT.